The entry that follows covers one TCR beta chain sequence. Its antigen remains unknown. These data come from a study of blood T cells in healthy people across ages. Primers used in a second PCR of roughly 7 to 12 cycles were a sample-barcoded 5' primer and a J-beta primer mix. Each cDNA was tagged by a template-switch adaptor containing 12 random nucleotides. MiXCR was run by TCRdb on the 5' RACE reads, yielding one entry per CDR3 protein. The repertoire holds about 1.5 million distinct CDR3 sequences, with approximately 43% as singletons. Study-wide findings and caveats: As age increased, TCR beta diversity per million T cells fell in a roughly linear fashion. The lack of PBMC sorting stopped any conclusive naive versus antigen-experienced comparison.

V lost 5 bases and J lost 1; bases outside the gene matches: 6. This CDR3 has 18 amino acids. The germline gives CDR1 MNHNS, CDR2 SASEGT. This TCR derives from a woman aged 18-30 years in good health. The V call is TRBV6-1, the J call TRBJ2-1, with TRBD2 matching 15 bases. Sequencing was carried out using blood. This CDR3 is CASSTRTSGGASYNEQFF. The CDR3 region has the DNA TGTGCCAGCAGTACCCGGACTAGCGGGGGGGCATCCTACAATGAGCAGTTCTTC.